A single count supports the clone carrying this T cell receptor beta chain. Study processing details: Amplification of reference gene primers was used by the study to estimate nucleated cell counts. Assay used: immunoSEQ multiplex PCR; TCRdb lists only in-frame clones, some missing. V and J calls and clone size come straight from that table; D and trimming were deduced from the DNA. The sample yields about 290,000 clones, more than 85% seen once. This record belongs to a study of blood T cell repertoires in COVID-19. The CDR3 sequence is 14 residues long. Germline CDR1 MNHEY, CDR2 SMNVEV (reference sequence). Trimming shortened V by 3 bases and J by 4 bases, and 10 bases separated the two germline ends.

The sample consisted of peripheral blood. This sequence originates from a middle-aged man with acute or convalescent COVID-19. This chain uses TRBV27 with TRBJ1-5; D gene ambiguous. The CDR3 bases are TGTGCCAGCAGTTTTTCCGGGGAGAATCAGCCCCAGCATTTT. Protein: CASSFSGENQPQHF.